Shown below are 13 T cell receptor beta chains from a single sample sequenced in a study of control samples from healthy donors and cancer patients. This table comes from immunoSEQ multiplex PCR, and its TCRdb copy is limited to in-frame clones, with some not included. The sample holds around 140,000 clones, over 85% seen once. Sequenced material: blood. All receptors derive from a man in his late teens or twenties in good health.

The gene calls are TRBV12-3 or TRBV12-4 and TRBJ1-1, with no clear D. V lost 3 bases and J 8 bases, leaving 7 bases between the germline ends. This CDR3 is built from 11 residues. As DNA, the CDR3 is TGTGCCAGCAGTTTCGCCAGGGAAGCTTTCTTT. As protein: CASSFAREAFF.

The rearrangement links TRBV6-2 or TRBV6-3 to TRBJ2-7, with 10 bases aligning to TRBD1. Trimming cost V 0 bases and J 9 bases; bases outside gene matches: 8. The CDR3 runs to 15 residues. Looked up from germline, CDR1 is MNHEY and CDR2 is SVGEGT. The CDR3 loop is CASSYSGQGPPVQYF. CDR3 nucleotide sequence: TGTGCCAGCAGTTACTCGGGACAGGGGCCCCCAGTGCAGTACTTC.

The CDR3 nucleotides are TGCGCCAGCAGCCAAGGCACGGAGGCCTACGAGCAGTACTTC. The encoded protein is CASSQGTEAYEQYF. The genes are TRBV4-1 and TRBJ2-7, with D possibly matching TRBD2 (5 bases). The CDR3 runs to 14 residues. Looked up from germline, CDR1 is MGHRA and CDR2 is YSYEKL. V was clipped by 1 base and J by 2 bases, with 9 bases between them.

This chain links TRBV7-2 with TRBJ1-4, with TRBD1 matching 7 bases. Germline V lookup: CDR1 SGHTA, CDR2 FQGNSA. Trimming took 6 bases from V and 5 from J; bases not matched to a gene: 12. This CDR3 is 16 amino acids long. The CDR3 loop is CASRRDSSGGNEKLFF. The CDR3 nucleotides are TGTGCCAGCAGACGGGACAGTTCAGGGGGGAATGAAAAACTGTTTTTT.

The chain links TRBV6-5 to TRBJ1-1, with D unclear. The CDR3 spans 15 residues. The V and J ends lost 2 bases and 5 bases respectively, with 15 bases between them. Germline CDR1 and CDR2: MNHEY and SVGAGI. The CDR3 DNA sequence: TGTGCCAGCAGTTACCTTAAAGGAGCCCGGACTGAAGCTTTCTTT. Encoded protein: CASSYLKGARTEAFF.

The chain recombines TRBV10-3 with TRBJ1-1; D remains unclear. The CDR3 is 16 residues long. Trimming shortened V by 3 bases and J by 4 bases, and 18 bases separated the two germline ends. Looked up from germline, CDR1 is ENHRY and CDR2 is SYGVKD. CDR3 residues: CAISDLRRREGTEAFF. CDR3 coding DNA: TGTGCCATCAGTGACCTCCGAAGGAGGGAAGGCACTGAAGCTTTCTTT.

The J gene is TRBJ2-5, the V gene TRBV2; D is ambiguous. This CDR3 has 13 amino acids. CDR1 is SNHLY, CDR2 FYNNEI, per germline. V dropped 7 bases and J dropped 1 base, with 10 bases sitting between them. CDR3 loop: CASKSGSQETQYF. The CDR3 DNA follows: TGTGCCAGCAAGTCCGGAAGCCAAGAGACCCAGTACTTC.

V usage is TRBV27 and J usage is TRBJ1-5, with 8 bases lining up with TRBD1. Germline CDR1 and CDR2: MNHEY and SMNVEV (reference sequence). Losses at the gene ends were 5 bases for V and 3 bases for J; bases not matched to a gene: 3. This CDR3 is 14 amino acids long. The CDR3 sequence: CASSPDRANQPQHF. The CDR3 bases are TGTGCCAGCAGTCCGGACAGGGCCAATCAGCCCCAGCATTTT.

The chain's CDR3 is CATSDLQKKCPQGQGNYEQYF. CDR3 DNA: TGTGCCACCAGTGATTTACAAAAGAAGTGTCCCCAGGGACAGGGGAATTACGAGCAGTACTTC. The V and J genes are TRBV24-1 and TRBJ2-7; 10 bases are a match to TRBD1. This CDR3 region has 21 residues. The V gene's germline CDR1 is KGHDR and CDR2 SFDVKD. Trimming at V came to 1 base and at J to 4 bases, leaving 21 bases not matched to a gene.

This chain connects TRBV9 to TRBJ2-7; D is possibly TRBD2 (6 bases). V dropped 0 bases and J dropped 5 bases, with 9 bases sitting between them. CDR1 and CDR2 from the germline V gene are SGDLS and YYNGEE. The CDR3 consists of 13 residues. CDR3 DNA sequence: TGTGCCAGCAGCGTAGGTTGGAGGGACGAGCAGTACTTC. It encodes CASSVGWRDEQYF. Using reference TRBV9 and TRBJ2-7 for the parts outside the CDR3, the full variable domain is DSGVTQTPKHLITATGQRVTLRCSPRSGDLSVYWYQQSLDQGLQFLIQYYNGEERAKGNILERFSAQQFPDLHSELNLSSLELGDSALYFCASSVGWRDEQYFGPGTRLTVT.

A note on this clone: Additional DNA sequences in this sample encode the identical CDR3. This chain connects TRBV9 to TRBJ1-3; D call uncertain. Germline CDR1 SGDLS, CDR2 YYNGEE. V was clipped by 0 bases and J by 3 bases, with 7 bases between them. CDR3 length: 14 amino acids. The CDR3 DNA reads TGTGCCAGCAGCGTAGGAACCGGTGGAAACACCATATATTTT. It specifies CASSVGTGGNTIYF.

CDR3 protein: CASSLLAGPGYEQFF. The CDR3 DNA reads TGTGCCAGCAGCTTACTGGCAGGCCCGGGGTATGAGCAGTTCTTC. This sequence joins TRBV11-3 and TRBJ2-1; a weak D match, TRBD2 (5 bases). CDR1 is SGHNT, CDR2 YENEEA, per germline. This CDR3 is 15 amino acids long. Trimming took 2 bases from V and 8 from J, leaving 16 bases between them.

The rearrangement links TRBV6-4 to TRBJ1-2, with D hard to call. This CDR3 is built from 16 residues. Deletions cut 6 bases from V and 8 bases from J, with 25 bases between. Germline-derived CDR1 and CDR2 are MRHNA and SNTAGT. This CDR3 reads CASSKRVSPDPGGYTF. The CDR3 DNA sequence: TGTGCCAGCAGCAAGAGAGTCAGTCCCGACCCTGGCGGCTACACCTTC.